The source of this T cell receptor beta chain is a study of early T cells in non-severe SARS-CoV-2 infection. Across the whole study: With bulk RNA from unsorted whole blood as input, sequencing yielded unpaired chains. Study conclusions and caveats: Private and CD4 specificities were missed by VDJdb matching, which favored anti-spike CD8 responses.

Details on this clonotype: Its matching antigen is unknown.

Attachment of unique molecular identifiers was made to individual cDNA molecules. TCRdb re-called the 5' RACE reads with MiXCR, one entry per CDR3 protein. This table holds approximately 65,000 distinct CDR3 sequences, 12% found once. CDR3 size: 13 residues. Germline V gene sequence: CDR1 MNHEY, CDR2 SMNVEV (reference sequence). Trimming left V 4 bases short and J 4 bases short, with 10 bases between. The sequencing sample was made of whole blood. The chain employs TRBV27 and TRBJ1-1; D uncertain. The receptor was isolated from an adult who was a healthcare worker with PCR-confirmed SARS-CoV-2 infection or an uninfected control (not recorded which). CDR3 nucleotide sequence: TGTGCCAGCAGTTACAGCCCAAGCACTGAAGCTTTCTTT. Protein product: CASSYSPSTEAFF.